This T cell receptor beta chain was captured in a study of blood T cell repertoires in COVID-19. Overall study: Acute and convalescent COVID-19 specimens originated in the United States, Italy and Spain.

Self-reported history from a screening survey and questionnaire set each donor's cohort. V lost 1 base and J lost 7; bases outside the gene matches: 4. CDR1 is MGHRA and CDR2 is YSYEKL in the germline V gene. This CDR3 contains 14 residues. TCRdb's table, derived via immunoSEQ multiplex PCR, lists solely in-frame clones and lacks some. The top ten clones hold 1% of a sample with some 300,000 clones, 88% of them seen once. The clonotype comes from a woman aged 30 to 39 who had recovered from COVID-19. The chain combines TRBV4-1 with TRBJ1-2, with TRBD1 matching 9 bases. Sequencing used PBMCs or T cells enriched from blood (not recorded which). CDR3 loop: CASSQVGQGTGYTF. The CDR3 nucleotides are TGCGCCAGCAGCCAAGTGGGACAGGGCACTGGCTACACCTTC.